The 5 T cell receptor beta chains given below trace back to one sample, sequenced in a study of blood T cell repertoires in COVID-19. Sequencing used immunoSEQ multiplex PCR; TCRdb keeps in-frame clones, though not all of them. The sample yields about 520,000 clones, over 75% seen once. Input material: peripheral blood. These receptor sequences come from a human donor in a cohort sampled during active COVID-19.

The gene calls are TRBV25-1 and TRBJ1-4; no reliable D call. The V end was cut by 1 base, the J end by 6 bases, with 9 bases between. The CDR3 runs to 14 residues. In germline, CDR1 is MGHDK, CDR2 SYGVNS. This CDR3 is CASSEFTADEKLFF. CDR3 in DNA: TGTGCCAGCAGTGAATTTACCGCAGATGAAAAACTGTTTTTT.

CDR3 DNA sequence: TGTGCCAGAAGCCACAAGAGGGGGAAAGGAGCTGGAAACACCATATATTTT. Protein product: CARSHKRGKGAGNTIYF. The chain is built from TRBV5-3 and TRBJ1-3; tentatively, D is TRBD1 (6 bases). TRBV5-3 has ORF status, its function being uncertain. The V gene lost 4 bases and the J gene lost 2 bases, with 19 bases spanning the gap. CDR3 size: 17 residues.

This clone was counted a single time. CDR3: CASSVVSVLERRNTEAFF. In DNA, the CDR3 is TGTGCCAGCAGCGTAGTATCGGTTTTAGAACGGAGGAACACTGAAGCTTTCTTT. The chain links TRBV9 to TRBJ1-1; D uncertain. The CDR3 extends over 18 amino acids. Trimming pared 0 bases from V and 1 base from J, leaving 19 bases between. The germline CDR1 and CDR2 sequences are SGDLS and YYNGEE.

CDR3 coding DNA: TGTGCCAGCAGTGGGGGGGCCCGCGCTAATTTAGAGACCCAGTACTTC. Protein sequence: CASSGGARANLETQYF. The chain joins TRBV7-8 to TRBJ2-5; possibly TRBD2 for D (7 bases). Deletions cut 6 bases from V and 4 bases from J, with 21 bases between. The CDR3 is 16 amino acids. Germline CDR1 SGHVS, CDR2 FQNEAQ.

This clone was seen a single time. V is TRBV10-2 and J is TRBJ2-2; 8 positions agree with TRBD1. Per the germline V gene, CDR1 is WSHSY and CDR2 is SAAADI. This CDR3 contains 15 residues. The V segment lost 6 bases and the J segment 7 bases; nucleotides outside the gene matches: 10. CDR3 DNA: TGCGCCAGCAGGTCGGACAGGGCAAGCAACGGGGAGCTGTTTTTT. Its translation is CASRSDRASNGELFF.